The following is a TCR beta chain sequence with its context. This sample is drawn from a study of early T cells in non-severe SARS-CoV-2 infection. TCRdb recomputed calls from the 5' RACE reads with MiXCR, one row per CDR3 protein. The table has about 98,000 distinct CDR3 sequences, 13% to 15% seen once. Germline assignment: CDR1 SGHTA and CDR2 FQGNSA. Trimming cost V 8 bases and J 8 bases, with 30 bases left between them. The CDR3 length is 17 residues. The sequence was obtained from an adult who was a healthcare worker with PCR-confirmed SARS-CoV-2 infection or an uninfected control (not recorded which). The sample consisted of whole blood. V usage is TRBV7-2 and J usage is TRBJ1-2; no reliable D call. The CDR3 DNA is TGTGCCAGCCTTAACACACCGGGATCGGGAGGAATGGGGGGCTACACCTTC. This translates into CASLNTPGSGGMGGYTF.